What follows describes a single TCR beta chain. These data are taken from a study of T cell responses to AZD1222 COVID-19 vaccine. V was pared by 3 bases and J by 3 bases, with 6 bases between. Germline CDR1 LGHDT, CDR2 YNNKEL (reference sequence). The CDR3 covers 14 residues. The method was immunoSEQ multiplex PCR; TCRdb's version includes in-frame clones alone and lacks a portion of them. The sample has about 140,000 clones, just over 90% seen once; the top ten hold 7.5% to 9.5%. This specimen was peripheral blood, taken on day 0 of AZD1222 vaccination. The receptor was derived from an adult in good health. The rearrangement links TRBV3-1 (or the pseudogene TRBV3-2) to TRBJ2-6, with D hard to call. This chain's CDR3 is CASSQVVGANVLTF. CDR3 in DNA: TGTGCCAGCAGCCAGGTAGTTGGGGCCAACGTCCTGACTTTC.